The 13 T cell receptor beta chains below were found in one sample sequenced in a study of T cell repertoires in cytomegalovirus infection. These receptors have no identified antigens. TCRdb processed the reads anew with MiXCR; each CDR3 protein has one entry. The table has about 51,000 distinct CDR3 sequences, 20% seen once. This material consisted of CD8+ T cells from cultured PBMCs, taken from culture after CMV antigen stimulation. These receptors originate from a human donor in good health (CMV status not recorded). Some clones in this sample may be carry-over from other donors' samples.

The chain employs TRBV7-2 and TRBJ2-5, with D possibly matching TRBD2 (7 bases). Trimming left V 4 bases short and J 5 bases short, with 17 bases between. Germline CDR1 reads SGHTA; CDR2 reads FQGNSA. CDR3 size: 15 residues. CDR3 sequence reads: CASSSLRAGAETQYF. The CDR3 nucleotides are TGTGCCAGCAGCTCTCTCCGGGCGGGGGCCGAGACCCAGTACTTC.

The CDR3 nucleotides read TGTGCCAGCAGCCAAACTATAGCGGGGGGGATCTTGGATGAGCAGTTCTTC. Amino acid sequence: CASSQTIAGGILDEQFF. The chain combines TRBV7-6 with TRBJ2-1, with 11 bases aligning to TRBD2. This CDR3 is built from 17 residues. Trimming removed 5 bases from V and 8 bases from J; junction bases left unmatched: 14. Germline CDR1 is SGHVS and CDR2 is FNYEAQ.

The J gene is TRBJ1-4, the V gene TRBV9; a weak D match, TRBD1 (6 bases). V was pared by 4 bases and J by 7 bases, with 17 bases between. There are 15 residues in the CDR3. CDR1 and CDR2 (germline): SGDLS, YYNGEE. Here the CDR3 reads CASSIGGAHSEKLFF. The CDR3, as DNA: TGTGCCAGCAGCATTGGGGGGGCTCACAGTGAAAAACTGTTTTTT.

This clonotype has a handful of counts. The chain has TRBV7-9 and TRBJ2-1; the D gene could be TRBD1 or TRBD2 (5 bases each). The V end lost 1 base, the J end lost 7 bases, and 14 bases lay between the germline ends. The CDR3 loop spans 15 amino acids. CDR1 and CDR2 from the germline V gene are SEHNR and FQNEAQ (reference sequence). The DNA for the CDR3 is TGTGCCAGCAGCTTAGGGGACCCGGGGTGGAATGAGCAGTTCTTC. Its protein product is CASSLGDPGWNEQFF.

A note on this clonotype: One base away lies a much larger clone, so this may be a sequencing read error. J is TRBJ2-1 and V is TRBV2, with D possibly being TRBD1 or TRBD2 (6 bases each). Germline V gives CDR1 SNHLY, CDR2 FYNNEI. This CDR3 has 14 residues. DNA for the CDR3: TGTACCAGTACCCGGAGGGGGGACTACAATGAGCAGTTCTTC. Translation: CTSTRRGDYNEQFF.

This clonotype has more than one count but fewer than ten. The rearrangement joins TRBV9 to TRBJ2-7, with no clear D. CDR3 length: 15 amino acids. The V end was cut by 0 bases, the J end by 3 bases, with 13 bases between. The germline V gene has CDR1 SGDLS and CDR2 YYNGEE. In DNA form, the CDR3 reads TGTGCCAGCAGCGTAGGAGCGTTAGGCCTCTACGAGCAGTACTTC. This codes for CASSVGALGLYEQYF.

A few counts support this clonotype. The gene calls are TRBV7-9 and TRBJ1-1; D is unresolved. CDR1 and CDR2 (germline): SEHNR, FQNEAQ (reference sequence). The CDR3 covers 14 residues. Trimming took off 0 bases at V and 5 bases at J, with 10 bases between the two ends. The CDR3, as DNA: TGTGCCAGCAGCTTAGCGGCCAGATCGACTGAAGCTTTCTTT. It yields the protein CASSLAARSTEAFF.

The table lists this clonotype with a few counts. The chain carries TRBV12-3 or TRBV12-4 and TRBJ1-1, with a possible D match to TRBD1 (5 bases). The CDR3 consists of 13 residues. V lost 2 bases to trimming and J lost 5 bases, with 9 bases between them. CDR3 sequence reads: CASSLYGGTEAFF. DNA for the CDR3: TGTGCCAGCAGTTTATACGGGGGGACTGAAGCTTTCTTT.

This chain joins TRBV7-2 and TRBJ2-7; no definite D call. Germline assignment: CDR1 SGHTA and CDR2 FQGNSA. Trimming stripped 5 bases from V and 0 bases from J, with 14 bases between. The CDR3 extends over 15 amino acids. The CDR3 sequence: CASSNGPQFSYEQYF. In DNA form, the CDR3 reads TGTGCCAGCAGCAATGGACCGCAGTTCTCCTACGAGCAGTACTTC.

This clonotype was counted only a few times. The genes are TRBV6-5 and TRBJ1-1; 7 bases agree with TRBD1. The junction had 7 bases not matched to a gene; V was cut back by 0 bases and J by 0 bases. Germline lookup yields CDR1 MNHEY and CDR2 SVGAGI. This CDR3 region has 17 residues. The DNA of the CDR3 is TGTGCCAGCAGTTACTCGAGCAGGGGGTTGATGAACACTGAAGCTTTCTTT. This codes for CASSYSSRGLMNTEAFF.

CDR3 in DNA: TGTGCCAGCAGCCCAAGACCCAGGGAGCAAGAGACCCAGTACTTC. Translated, it gives CASSPRPREQETQYF. The chain is built from TRBV7-8 and TRBJ2-5; D is possibly TRBD1 or TRBD2 (5 bases each). Per the germline V gene, CDR1 is SGHVS and CDR2 is FQNEAQ. This CDR3 has 15 residues. Trimming shortened V by 5 bases and J by 2 bases, and 15 bases separated the two germline ends.

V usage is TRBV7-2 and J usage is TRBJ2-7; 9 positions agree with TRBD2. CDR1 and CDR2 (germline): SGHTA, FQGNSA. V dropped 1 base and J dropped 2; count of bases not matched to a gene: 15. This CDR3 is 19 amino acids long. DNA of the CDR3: TGTGCCAGCAGCTTAGACCCGCGAGCGGGAGGTCTCTTCGCCTACGAGCAGTACTTC. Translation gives CASSLDPRAGGLFAYEQYF. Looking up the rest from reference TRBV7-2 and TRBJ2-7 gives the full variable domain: GAGVSQSPSNKVTEKGKDVELRCDPISGHTALYWYRQSLGQGLEFLIYFQGNSAPDKSGLPSDRFSAERTGGSVSTLTIQRTQQEDSAVYLCASSLDPRAGGLFAYEQYFGPGTRLTVT.

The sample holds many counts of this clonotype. The chain's CDR3 is CASSLEDMNTEAFF. CDR3 DNA: TGTGCCAGCAGCTTAGAGGATATGAACACTGAAGCTTTCTTT. V usage is TRBV7-2 and J usage is TRBJ1-1; D is uncertain. CDR3 length equals 14 residues. Trimming left V 1 base short and J 0 bases short, with 6 bases between. The germline gives CDR1 SGHTA, CDR2 FQGNSA.